This TCR beta chain was documented in a study of control samples from healthy donors and cancer patients. The repertoire was sequenced with immunoSEQ multiplex PCR; TCRdb's copy has only in-frame clones and lacks some. Of 130,000 or so clones listed, 90% are singletons. This clone was found a few times. The germline gives CDR1 SEHNR, CDR2 FQNEAQ (reference sequence). The CDR3 contains 15 residues. Trimming cost V 6 bases and J 0 bases; bases outside gene matches: 5. The sequenced sample consisted of blood. This receptor was taken from a man between 35 and 55 years old in good health. This chain uses TRBV7-9 with TRBJ1-1, with 9 nucleotides matching TRBD1. The CDR3 here is CASRPNRGLNTEAFF. The DNA for the CDR3 is TGTGCCAGCAGACCGAACAGGGGGCTGAACACTGAAGCTTTCTTT.